A selection of T cell receptor beta chains follows, all from one sample in a study of blood T cell repertoires in COVID-19. Using immunoSEQ multiplex PCR, the repertoire was profiled, and TCRdb retains in-frame clones only, with some absent. The sample records about 140,000 clones, about 81% being singletons. Sequences were obtained from peripheral blood. Receptor source: a woman older than 75 with acute or convalescent COVID-19. Each CDR3 is given with its conserved first and last residue. A D gene is named only where the DNA matches it firmly. Clone size is stated in some rows and not others, as once, few, many or a class when expanded.

size	D	V	J	CDR3	DNA
once	.	TRBV7-2	TRBJ1-2	CASSLGGTGGLGTYGYTF	TGTGCCAGCAGCCTGGGGGGAACAGGAGGGTTGGGAACGTATGGCTACACCTTC
.	TRBD1	TRBV5-1	TRBJ1-3	CASSQGTGGNTIYF	TGCGCCAGCAGCCAGGGGACAGGGGGAAACACCATATATTTT
.	TRBD1	TRBV4-1	TRBJ2-7	CASSRPLGQGAGEQYF	TGCGCCAGCAGCCGGCCGTTAGGACAGGGGGCTGGGGAGCAGTACTTC
.	TRBD2	TRBV7-2	TRBJ2-7	CASSPRLAGDYEQYF	TGTGCCAGCAGCCCCCGACTAGCGGGAGACTACGAGCAGTACTTC
.	TRBD1	TRBV2	TRBJ1-3	CASTPMGTGSGNTIYF	TGTGCCAGCACCCCAATGGGGACAGGCAGCGGAAACACCATATATTTT
.	.	TRBV18	TRBJ1-3	CASSPPGAYGNTIYF	TGTGCCAGCTCACCACCAGGGGCTTATGGAAACACCATATATTTT
few	.	TRBV18	TRBJ1-1	CASSPIGAGFATEAFF	TGTGCCAGCTCCCCGATCGGTGCAGGGTTCGCCACTGAAGCTTTCTTT
.	.	TRBV19	TRBJ1-3	CASKAGGSGNTIYF	TGTGCCAGTAAGGCCGGGGGATCTGGAAACACCATATATTTT
.	TRBD2	TRBV27	TRBJ2-4	CASSRGGGGNIQYF	TGTGCCAGCAGCCGGGGGGGCGGTGGGAACATTCAGTACTTC
.	.	TRBV19	TRBJ1-4	CASDTGEANEKLFF	TGTGCCAGTGATACCGGGGAAGCGAATGAAAAACTGTTTTTT
.	TRBD2	TRBV19	TRBJ2-1	CASTSREGWQFF	TGTGCCAGTACCTCACGGGAGGGTTGGCAGTTCTTC
.	.	TRBV7-2	TRBJ1-2	CASSLVARAGGYTF	TGTGCCAGCAGCTTAGTAGCCAGGGCGGGAGGCTACACCTTC
.	.	TRBV3-1/TRBV3-2	TRBJ2-1	CASSQAGRVFDEQFF	TGTGCCAGCAGCCAAGCTGGCAGGGTCTTCGATGAGCAGTTCTTC
.	.	TRBV7-9	TRBJ2-2	CASSNRAGGSGELFF	TGTGCCAGCAGCAATCGGGCGGGCGGCTCCGGGGAGCTGTTTTTT
.	TRBD2	TRBV14	TRBJ2-1	CASSGGGLGAGNEQFF	TGTGCCAGCAGCGGAGGAGGACTAGGGGCGGGCAATGAGCAGTTCTTC
few	TRBD2	TRBV2	TRBJ2-3	CASSFLAGGSANTDTQYF	TGTGCCAGCAGTTTCCTAGCGGGGGGGTCCGCGAACACAGATACGCAGTATTTT
.	.	TRBV5-8	TRBJ1-6	CASRKQPRVLYNSPLHF	TGTGCCAGCAGGAAACAACCTCGGGTCCTCTATAATTCACCCCTCCACTTT
.	TRBD1	TRBV5-4	TRBJ1-2	CASSSPTGDYGYTF	TGTGCCAGCAGCTCGCCGACAGGGGACTATGGCTACACCTTC
.	.	TRBV18	TRBJ2-3	CASSPPTTQADTQYF	TGTGCCAGCTCACCACCAACGACACAGGCAGATACGCAGTATTTT
.	TRBD2	TRBV5-1	TRBJ2-1	CASSLDGWASGSSYNEQFF	TGCGCCAGCAGCTTGGACGGGTGGGCTAGCGGGAGCTCCTACAATGAGCAGTTCTTC
.	.	TRBV9	TRBJ2-5	CASSRSGAQETQYF	TGTGCCAGCAGCCGTAGTGGGGCCCAAGAGACCCAGTACTTC
.	.	TRBV28	TRBJ1-1	CASSRRGVNTEAFF	TGTGCCAGCAGCCGTCGGGGGGTGAACACTGAAGCTTTCTTT
.	TRBD1	TRBV6-6	TRBJ2-7	CASRPTGTGLNYEQYF	TGTGCCAGCAGACCAACCGGGACAGGGCTAAACTACGAGCAGTACTTC
.	TRBD1	TRBV5-1	TRBJ1-2	CASSLGDRPLGYTF	TGCGCCAGCAGCTTGGGGGACAGACCCCTTGGCTACACCTTC
.	.	TRBV4-1	TRBJ1-1	CASSQVEGATEAFF	TGCGCCAGCAGCCAAGTTGAGGGAGCCACTGAAGCTTTCTTT
.	TRBD1	TRBV7-3	TRBJ1-2	CASSPNPLGQASRGYTF	TGTGCCAGCAGCCCAAACCCTTTGGGACAGGCCTCTAGGGGCTACACCTTC